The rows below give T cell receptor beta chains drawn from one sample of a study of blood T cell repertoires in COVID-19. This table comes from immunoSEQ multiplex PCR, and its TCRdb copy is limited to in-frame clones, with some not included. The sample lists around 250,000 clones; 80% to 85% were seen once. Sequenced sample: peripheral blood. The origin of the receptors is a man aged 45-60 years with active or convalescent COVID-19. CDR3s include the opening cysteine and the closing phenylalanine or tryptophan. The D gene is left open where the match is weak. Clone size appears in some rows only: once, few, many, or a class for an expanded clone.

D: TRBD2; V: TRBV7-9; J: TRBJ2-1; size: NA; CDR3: CASSRSGGYNEQFF; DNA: TGTGCCAGCAGCAGAAGCGGGGGGTACAATGAGCAGTTCTTC
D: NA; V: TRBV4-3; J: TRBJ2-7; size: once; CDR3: CASSQDPPGPGAYEQYF; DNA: TGCGCCAGCAGCCAAGATCCCCCTGGGCCGGGGGCCTACGAGCAGTACTTC
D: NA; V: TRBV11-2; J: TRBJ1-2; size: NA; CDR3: CASSPLQKFTNYGYTF; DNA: TGTGCCAGCAGCCCATTGCAGAAGTTTACTAACTATGGCTACACCTTC
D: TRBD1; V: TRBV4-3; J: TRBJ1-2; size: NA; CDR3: CASSQDWDRGRIDGYTF; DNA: TGCGCCAGCAGCCAAGATTGGGACAGGGGGCGAATCGATGGCTACACCTTC
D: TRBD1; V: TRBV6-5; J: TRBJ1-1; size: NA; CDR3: CASSYPDREEAFF; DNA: TGTGCCAGCAGTTACCCGGACAGGGAAGAAGCTTTCTTT
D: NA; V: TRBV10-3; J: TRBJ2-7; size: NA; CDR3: CAISESQAYEQYF; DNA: TGTGCCATCAGTGAGTCTCAGGCATACGAGCAGTACTTC
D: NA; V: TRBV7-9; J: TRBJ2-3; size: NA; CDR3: CASSLKTSWKGDTQYF; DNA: TGTGCCAGCAGCTTAAAAACTAGCTGGAAGGGAGATACGCAGTATTTT
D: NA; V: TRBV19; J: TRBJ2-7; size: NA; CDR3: CASSIGESYEQYF; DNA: TGTGCCAGTAGTATAGGCGAATCCTACGAGCAGTACTTC
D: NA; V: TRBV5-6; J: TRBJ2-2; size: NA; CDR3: CASSLAGPGELFF; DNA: TGTGCCAGCAGCTTGGCAGGGCCCGGGGAGCTGTTTTTT
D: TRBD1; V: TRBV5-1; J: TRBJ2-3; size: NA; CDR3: CASREQGGVIADTQYF; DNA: TGCGCCAGCAGAGAACAGGGGGGTGTAATTGCAGATACGCAGTATTTT
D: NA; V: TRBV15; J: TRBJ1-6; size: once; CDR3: CATRSSYNSPLHF; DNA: TGTGCCACCAGGAGCTCCTATAATTCACCCCTCCACTTT
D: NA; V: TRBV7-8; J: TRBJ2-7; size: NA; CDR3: CASSSPLAVIDEQYF; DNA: TGTGCCAGCAGCTCCCCCTTAGCGGTTATCGACGAGCAGTACTTC
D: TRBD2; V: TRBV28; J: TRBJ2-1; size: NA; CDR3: CASRSGTSGYNEQFF; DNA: TGTGCCAGCAGGTCCGGGACTAGCGGTTACAATGAGCAGTTCTTC
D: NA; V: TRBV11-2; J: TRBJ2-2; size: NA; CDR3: CASSQRGGDTGELFF; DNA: TGTGCCAGCAGCCAAAGAGGCGGGGACACCGGGGAGCTGTTTTTT
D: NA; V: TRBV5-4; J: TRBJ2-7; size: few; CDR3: CATRDRSSYEQYF; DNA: TGTGCCACGAGAGACAGGAGCTCCTACGAGCAGTACTTC
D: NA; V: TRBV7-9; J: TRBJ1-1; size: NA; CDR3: CASSLSGNTEAFF; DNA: TGTGCCAGCAGCTTATCAGGGAACACTGAAGCTTTCTTT
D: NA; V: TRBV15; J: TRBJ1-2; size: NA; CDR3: CATSRAVGARGYTF; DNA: TGTGCCACCAGCAGGGCCGTGGGGGCTAGGGGCTACACCTTC
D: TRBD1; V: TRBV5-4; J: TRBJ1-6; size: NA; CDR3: CASSSGTGSNSPLHF; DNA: TGTGCCAGCAGTTCTGGGACAGGGAGCAATTCACCCCTCCACTTT
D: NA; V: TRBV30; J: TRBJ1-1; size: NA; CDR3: CAWKRANTEAFF; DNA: TGTGCCTGGAAGAGGGCAAACACTGAAGCTTTCTTT
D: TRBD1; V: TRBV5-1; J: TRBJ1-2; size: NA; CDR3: CASSPQAGTGLGGYTF; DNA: TGCGCCAGCAGCCCTCAAGCCGGGACAGGGTTGGGTGGCTACACCTTC
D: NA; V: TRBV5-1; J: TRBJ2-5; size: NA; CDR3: CASFRDTQETQYF; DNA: TGCGCCAGTTTTCGCGACACCCAAGAGACCCAGTACTTC
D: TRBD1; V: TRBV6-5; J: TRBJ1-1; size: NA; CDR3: CASSRATGGGTEAFF; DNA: TGTGCCAGCAGTAGAGCGACAGGGGGGGGTACTGAAGCTTTCTTT
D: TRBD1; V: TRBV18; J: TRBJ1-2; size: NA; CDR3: CASSPTGSDHYGYTF; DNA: TGTGCCAGCTCACCGACAGGGAGTGATCACTATGGCTACACCTTC
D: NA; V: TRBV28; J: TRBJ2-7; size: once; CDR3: CASSFPGQTYEQYF; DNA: TGTGCCAGCAGTTTCCCAGGACAGACCTACGAGCAGTACTTC
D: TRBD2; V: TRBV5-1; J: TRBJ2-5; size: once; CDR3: CASSFASGGTRETQYF; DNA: TGCGCCAGCAGCTTCGCTAGCGGGGGGACTAGGGAGACCCAGTACTTC
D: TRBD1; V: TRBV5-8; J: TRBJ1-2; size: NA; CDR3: CASSLAPQGPYGYTF; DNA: TGTGCCAGCAGCTTGGCCCCACAGGGGCCTTATGGCTACACCTTC
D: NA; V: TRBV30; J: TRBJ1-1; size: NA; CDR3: CAWTRGNMNTEAFF; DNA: TGTGCCTGGACTCGGGGAAACATGAACACTGAAGCTTTCTTT
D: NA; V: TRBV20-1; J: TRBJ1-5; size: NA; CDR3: CSASLQRDQPQHF; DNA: TGCAGTGCTAGTCTACAGAGGGATCAGCCCCAGCATTTT
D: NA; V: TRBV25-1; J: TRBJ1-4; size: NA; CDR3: CASTTAINEKLFF; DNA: TGTGCCAGCACGACAGCAATTAATGAAAAACTGTTTTTT
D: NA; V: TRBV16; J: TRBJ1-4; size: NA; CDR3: CASSPHRRAANEKLFF; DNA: TGTGCCAGCAGCCCACACAGGAGGGCAGCTAATGAAAAACTGTTTTTT
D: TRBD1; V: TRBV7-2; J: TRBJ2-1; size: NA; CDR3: CASSLTSGTGGNEQFF; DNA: TGTGCCAGCAGCTTGACCTCCGGGACAGGGGGCAATGAGCAGTTCTTC
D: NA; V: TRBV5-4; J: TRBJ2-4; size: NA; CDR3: CASSGGDLDIQYF; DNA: TGTGCCAGCAGCGGAGGGGATTTGGACATTCAGTACTTC
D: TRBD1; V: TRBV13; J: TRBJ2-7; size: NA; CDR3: CASSLGGQAMYEQYF; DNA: TGTGCCAGCAGCTTAGGAGGACAGGCTATGTACGAGCAGTACTTC
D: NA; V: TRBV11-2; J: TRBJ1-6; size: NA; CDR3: CASSRGPDKLSPLHF; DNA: TGTGCCAGCAGCCGCGGGCCCGACAAACTTTCACCCCTCCACTTT
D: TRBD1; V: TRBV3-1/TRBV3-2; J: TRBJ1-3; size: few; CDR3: CASSQGSGQRLGNTIYF; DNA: TGTGCCAGCAGCCAAGGGTCGGGACAGAGATTAGGAAACACCATATATTTT
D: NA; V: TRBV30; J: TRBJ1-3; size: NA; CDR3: CAWSTAQGALSGNTIYF; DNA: TGTGCCTGGAGTACCGCACAGGGAGCACTCTCTGGAAACACCATATATTTT
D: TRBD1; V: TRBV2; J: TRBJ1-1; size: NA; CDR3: CASSVGTGRLATEAFF; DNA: TGTGCCAGCAGTGTTGGGACAGGGAGACTCGCCACTGAAGCTTTCTTT
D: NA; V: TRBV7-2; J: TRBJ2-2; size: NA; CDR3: CASSIDFTGELFF; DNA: TGTGCCAGCAGCATAGACTTTACCGGGGAGCTGTTTTTT
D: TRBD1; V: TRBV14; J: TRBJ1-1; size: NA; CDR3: CASSQDERTGTNTEAFF; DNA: TGTGCCAGCAGCCAAGACGAAAGGACAGGGACGAACACTGAAGCTTTCTTT
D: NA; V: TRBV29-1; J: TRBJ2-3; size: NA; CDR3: CSVVRGTDTQYF; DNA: TGCAGCGTTGTACGGGGCACAGATACGCAGTATTTT
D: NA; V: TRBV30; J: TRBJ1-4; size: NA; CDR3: CAWSVGGAWGEKLFF; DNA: TGTGCCTGGAGTGTTGGGGGGGCTTGGGGAGAAAAACTGTTTTTT
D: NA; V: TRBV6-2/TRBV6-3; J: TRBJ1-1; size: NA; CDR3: CASSYSLLRPEAFF; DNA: TGTGCCAGCAGTTACTCGTTACTCCGTCCTGAAGCTTTCTTT
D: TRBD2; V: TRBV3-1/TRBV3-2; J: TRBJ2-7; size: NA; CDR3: CASSQVAGVYEQYF; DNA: TGTGCCAGCAGCCAAGTAGCGGGGGTCTACGAGCAGTACTTC
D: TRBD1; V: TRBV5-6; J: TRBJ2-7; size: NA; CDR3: CASSPGTGDSSYEQYF; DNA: TGTGCCAGCAGCCCCGGGACAGGGGATAGTTCCTACGAGCAGTACTTC
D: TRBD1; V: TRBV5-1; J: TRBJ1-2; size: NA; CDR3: CASSPNGGTGEGYTF; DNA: TGCGCCAGCAGCCCTAACGGGGGGACAGGGGAAGGCTACACCTTC
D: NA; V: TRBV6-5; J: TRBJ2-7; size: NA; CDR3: CASRRDPPDEQYF; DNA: TGTGCCAGCCGGAGGGACCCCCCGGACGAGCAGTACTTC
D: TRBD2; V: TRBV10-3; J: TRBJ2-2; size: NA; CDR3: CAISESTGGTGELFF; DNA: TGTGCCATCAGTGAGTCGACGGGGGGGACCGGGGAGCTGTTTTTT
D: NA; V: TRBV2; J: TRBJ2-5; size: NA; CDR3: CASSQGETQYF; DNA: TGTGCCAGCAGTCAGGGGGAGACCCAGTACTTC
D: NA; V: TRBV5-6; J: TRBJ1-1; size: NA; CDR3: CASSLRGTGNTEAFF; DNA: TGTGCCAGCAGCTTGAGGGGAACAGGGAACACTGAAGCTTTCTTT
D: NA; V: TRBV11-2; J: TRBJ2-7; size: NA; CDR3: CASSLVPGSSYEQYF; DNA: TGTGCCAGCAGCTTAGTACCGGGAAGCTCCTACGAGCAGTACTTC
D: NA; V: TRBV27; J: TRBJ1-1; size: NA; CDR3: CASSLSAGLNTEAFF; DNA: TGTGCCAGCAGTTTATCGGCGGGGTTGAACACTGAAGCTTTCTTT
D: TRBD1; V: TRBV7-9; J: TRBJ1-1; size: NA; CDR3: CASNPSGGDTEAFF; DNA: TGTGCCAGCAACCCGTCAGGGGGAGACACTGAAGCTTTCTTT
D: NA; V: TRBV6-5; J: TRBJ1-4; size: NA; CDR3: CASGQPTNEKLFF; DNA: TGTGCCAGCGGACAGCCAACTAATGAAAAACTGTTTTTT